The clone carrying this T cell receptor (beta chain) was counted ten times or more. The antigen remains unidentified. This sample's time point: persistent/refractory GD, antithyroid drugs over 5 years with positive TRAb. After RNA was extracted from PBMCs, the TCR library was made from it. Patients met American Thyroid Association criteria for Graves' disease. This record belongs to a study of regulatory T cells in long-lasting Graves disease. Study-wide findings and caveats: Persistent Graves' patients showed reduced TCR diversity versus newly diagnosed patients.

Assembly of TCR beta libraries relied on iRepertoire HTBI primers together with Arm-PCR of CDR3 regions. Using its own MiXCR run on the multiplex PCR reads, TCRdb lists one record per CDR3 protein. The table records around 450,000 distinct CDR3 sequences, about a fifth of them present only once. The ends were cut back, 0 bases at V and 10 bases at J, with 9 bases in the middle. CDR1 is SQVTM, CDR2 ANQGSEA, per germline. This CDR3 is 11 amino acids long. The origin of this receptor is a female donor with Graves disease. The input for sequencing was peripheral blood mononuclear cells (PBMCs), taken when the disease was refractory, from a patient treated with antithyroid drugs. The chain is built from TRBV29-1 and TRBJ1-2; D unresolved. The CDR3 region has the DNA TGCAGCGTTGAAGATAGAGGGATCTACACCTTC. This translates into CSVEDRGIYTF.